This record looks at one T cell receptor (beta chain) sequence and its context. These data originate in a study of technical replicates of blood from a handful of donors. TCRdb keeps only in-frame clones here, not all; method: immunoSEQ multiplex PCR. The sample holds about 76,000 clones, roughly 90% seen once. The V end was cut by 3 bases, the J end by 1 base, with 12 bases between. The germline V gene encodes CDR1 MNHEY and CDR2 SVGAGI. This CDR3 region has 15 residues. Sequenced: T cells isolated from PBMCs. The sequence derives from a human donor in good health. The chain has TRBV6-5 and TRBJ1-1; D is undetermined. CDR3 bases: TGTGCCAGCAGTTATTCTGAGAACGCGAACACTGAAGCTTTCTTT. Translated: CASSYSENANTEAFF.